These 10 T cell receptor beta chains came from one sample sequenced in a study of blood T cell repertoires in COVID-19. Generated by immunoSEQ multiplex PCR, the TCRdb table keeps only in-frame clones and is missing some. This table has under 200,000 clones, roughly 86% appearing once. Material for sequencing was peripheral blood. These receptors originate from a woman of 80 years or more with COVID-19, enrolled during active disease.

The chain combines TRBV5-1 with TRBJ2-7, with TRBD1 identical over 8 bases. V lost 6 bases and J lost 0; bases outside the gene matches: 2. The CDR3 is made up of 13 amino acids. The germline V gene encodes CDR1 SGHRS and CDR2 YFSETQ. Here the CDR3 reads CASTTGGSYEQYF. CDR3 in DNA: TGCGCCAGCACCACAGGGGGCTCCTACGAGCAGTACTTC.

V is TRBV5-1 and J is TRBJ2-7; TRBD2 is a possible D gene (6 bases). Looked up from germline, CDR1 is SGHRS and CDR2 is YFSETQ. Trimming removed 7 bases at V and 0 bases at J, with 17 bases between. The CDR3 extends over 15 amino acids. The CDR3 DNA is TGCGCCAGCGCACCACTAGCCTCCAACTCCTACGAGCAGTACTTC. This gives the protein CASAPLASNSYEQYF. Together with reference TRBV5-1 and TRBJ2-7, the CDR3 gives the full variable domain: KAGVTQTPRYLIKTRGQQVTLSCSPISGHRSVSWYQQTPGQGLQFLFEYFSETQRNKGNFPGRFSGRQFSNSRSEMNVSTLELGDSALYLCASAPLASNSYEQYFGPGTRLTVT.

This chain joins TRBV7-9 and TRBJ1-1; possible D gene TRBD1, 5 bases. The CDR3 covers 15 residues. The germline CDR1 and CDR2 sequences are SEHNR and FQNEAQ (reference sequence). Trimming removed 0 bases from V and 8 bases from J, with 16 bases in between. The CDR3 sequence: CASSLASGAIIEAFF. CDR3 sequence (DNA): TGTGCCAGCAGCTTAGCTAGCGGGGCCATTATAGAAGCTTTCTTT. The complete variable domain, with remaining parts taken from reference TRBV7-9 and TRBJ1-1, reads DTGVSQNPRHKITKRGQNVTFRCDPISEHNRLYWYRQTLGQGPEFLTYFQNEAQLEKSRLLSDRFSAERPKGSFSTLEIQRTEQGDSAMYLCASSLASGAIIEAFFGQGTRLTVV.

V is TRBV6-5 and J is TRBJ2-1, with 7 nucleotides matching TRBD2. Per germline, CDR1 MNHEY and CDR2 SVGAGI. Trimming at V came to 8 bases and at J to 7 bases, leaving 11 bases not matched to a gene. The CDR3 has 14 amino acids. CDR3 in DNA: TGTGCCAGCGGCGGGAGACAAAAAGCGAATGAGCAGTTCTTC. Translation: CASGGRQKANEQFF.

The genes are TRBV28 and TRBJ1-1; D not certain. V was shortened by 1 base and J by 7 bases, with 10 bases between the two germline ends. The CDR3 has 13 residues. CDR1 and CDR2 (germline): MDHEN, SYDVKM. Written as DNA, the CDR3 is TGTGCCAGCAGTTTATTCGGGGTCGGTGAAGCTTTCTTT. This encodes CASSLFGVGEAFF. Full variable domain (rest looked up from reference TRBV28 and TRBJ1-1): DVKVTQSSRYLVKRTGEKVFLECVQDMDHENMFWYRQDPGLGLRLIYFSYDVKMKEKGDIPEGYSVSREKKERFSLILESASTNQTSMYLCASSLFGVGEAFFGQGTRLTVV.

The chain uses TRBV5-1 and TRBJ1-2; 8 nucleotides line up with TRBD1. Germline V lookup: CDR1 SGHRS, CDR2 YFSETQ. The ends lost 5 bases at V and 8 bases at J; junction bases unmatched: 11. This CDR3 has 14 amino acids. CDR3 residues: CASRAGQGEGGYTF. The CDR3 DNA follows: TGCGCCAGCAGGGCCGGACAGGGCGAAGGAGGCTACACCTTC.

V usage is TRBV6-5 and J usage is TRBJ1-2, with 7 bases that match TRBD1. The CDR3 contains 14 residues. Germline V gives CDR1 MNHEY, CDR2 SVGAGI. With V trimmed by 6 bases and J by 4 bases, 8 bases remained unmatched. CDR3 DNA sequence: TGTGCCAGCAGACCGACAGGGTCCGTCTATGGCTACACCTTC. Translation gives CASRPTGSVYGYTF.

V gene TRBV7-2 combines with J gene TRBJ2-5, with D unclear. Germline CDR1 SGHTA, CDR2 FQGNSA. The CDR3 runs to 15 residues. V lost 1 base, J lost 5 bases, and 14 bases lay in between. The DNA for the CDR3 is TGTGCCAGCAGCTTAGTAGTACCTATCGGGGAGACCCAGTACTTC. Translated, it gives CASSLVVPIGETQYF.

The chain combines TRBV4-1 with TRBJ2-7; 7 bases map to TRBD1. In germline, CDR1 is MGHRA, CDR2 YSYEKL. The V and J ends lost 8 bases and 4 bases, in that order; junction bases with no gene match: 2. This CDR3 comprises 11 residues. The CDR3 bases are TGCGCCAGCGTGGGACAGTACGAGCAGTACTTC. As protein: CASVGQYEQYF.

A word on this clone: The junction does not match germline at one end; this may be a read error. The V gene is TRBV2, the J gene TRBJ1-2; D uncertain. Germline CDR1 is SNHLY and CDR2 is FYNNEI. CDR3 length: 9 residues. CDR3 region: CASSGVGDF. Written as DNA, the CDR3 is TGTGCCAGCAGTGGGGTCGGAGACTTC.